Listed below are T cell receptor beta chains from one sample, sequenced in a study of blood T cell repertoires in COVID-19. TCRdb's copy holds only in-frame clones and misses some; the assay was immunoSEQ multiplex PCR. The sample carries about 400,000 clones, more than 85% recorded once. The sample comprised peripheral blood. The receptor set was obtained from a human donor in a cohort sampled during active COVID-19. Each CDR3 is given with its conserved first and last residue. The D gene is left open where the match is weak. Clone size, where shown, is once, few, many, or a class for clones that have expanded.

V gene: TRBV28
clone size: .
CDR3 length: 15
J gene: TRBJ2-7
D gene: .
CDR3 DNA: TGTGCCAGCAGCCCCCTGGCGGGGCCCTCCTACGAGCAGTACTTC
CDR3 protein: CASSPLAGPSYEQYF

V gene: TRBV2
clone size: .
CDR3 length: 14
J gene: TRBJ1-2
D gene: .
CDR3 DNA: TGTGCCAGCAGGAACAGGGTTACTAACTATGGCTACACCTTC
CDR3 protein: CASRNRVTNYGYTF

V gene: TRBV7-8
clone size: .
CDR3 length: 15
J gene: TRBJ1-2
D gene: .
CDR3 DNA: TGTGCCAGCAGCTCCGGGGGAGGTGCTAACTATGGCTACACCTTC
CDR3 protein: CASSSGGGANYGYTF

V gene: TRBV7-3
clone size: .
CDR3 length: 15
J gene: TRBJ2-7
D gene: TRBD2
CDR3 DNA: TGTGCCAGCAGCTTAAAAGGGACTAGCGGCTACGAGCAGTACTTC
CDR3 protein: CASSLKGTSGYEQYF

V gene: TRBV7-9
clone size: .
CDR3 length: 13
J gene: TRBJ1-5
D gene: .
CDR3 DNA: TGTGCCAGCAGCTTAGGGGGCCGTCAGCCCCAGCATTTT
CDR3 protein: CASSLGGRQPQHF

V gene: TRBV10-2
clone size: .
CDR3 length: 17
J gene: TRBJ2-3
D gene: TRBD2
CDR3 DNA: TGCGCCAGCAGGGAGCGGGAGGCTCCTTGGGGCACAGATACGCAGTATTTT
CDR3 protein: CASREREAPWGTDTQYF

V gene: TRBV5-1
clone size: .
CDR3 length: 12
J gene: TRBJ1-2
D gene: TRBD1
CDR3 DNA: TGCGCCAGCAGCTTAACAGGGGGAGGCTACACCTTC
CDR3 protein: CASSLTGGGYTF

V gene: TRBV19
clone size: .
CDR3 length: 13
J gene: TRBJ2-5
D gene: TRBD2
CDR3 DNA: TGTGCCAGTAGCACTAGCGGAGGAGAGACCCAGTACTTC
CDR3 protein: CASSTSGGETQYF

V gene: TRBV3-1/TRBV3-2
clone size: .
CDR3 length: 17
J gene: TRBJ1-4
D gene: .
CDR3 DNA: TGTGCCAGCAGCCAAGACCTCGACAGGAGGAGTAGGGAAAAACTGTTTTTT
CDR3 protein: CASSQDLDRRSREKLFF

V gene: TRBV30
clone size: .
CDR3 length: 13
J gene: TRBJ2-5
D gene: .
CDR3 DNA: TGTGCCTGGAACATGGCCGGGGTTGAGACCCAGTACTTC
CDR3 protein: CAWNMAGVETQYF

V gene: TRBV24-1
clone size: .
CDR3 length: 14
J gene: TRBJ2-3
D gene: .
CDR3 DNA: TGTGCCACCAGTGATAAACTTTTATCAGATACGCAGTATTTT
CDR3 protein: CATSDKLLSDTQYF

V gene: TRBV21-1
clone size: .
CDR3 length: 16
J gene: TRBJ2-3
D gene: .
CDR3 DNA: TGTGCCAGCAGCCCCTCGGGGGGACCCCTGAGGGATACGCAGTATTTT
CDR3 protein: CASSPSGGPLRDTQYF

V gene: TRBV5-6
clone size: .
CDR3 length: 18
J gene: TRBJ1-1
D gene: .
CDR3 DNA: TGTGCCAGCAGCCTGATCCCGGTCGGCGCCACTCGGGGCACTGAAGCTTTCTTT
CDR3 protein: CASSLIPVGATRGTEAFF

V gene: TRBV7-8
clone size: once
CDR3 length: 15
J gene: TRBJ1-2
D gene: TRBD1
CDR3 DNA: TGTGCCAGCAGCTTAGGACAGGGGGTTAACTATGGCTACACCTTC
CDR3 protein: CASSLGQGVNYGYTF

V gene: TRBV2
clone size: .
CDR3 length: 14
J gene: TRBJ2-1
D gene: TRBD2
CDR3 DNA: TGTGCCAGCAGGTCCGGGACTAGCGGGCTTGAGCAGTTCTTC
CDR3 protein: CASRSGTSGLEQFF

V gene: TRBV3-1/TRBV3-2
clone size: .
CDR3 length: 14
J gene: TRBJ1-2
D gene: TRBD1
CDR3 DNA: TGTGCCAGCAGCCAAGATCGGACAGGGGGTGGCTACACCTTC
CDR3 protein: CASSQDRTGGGYTF

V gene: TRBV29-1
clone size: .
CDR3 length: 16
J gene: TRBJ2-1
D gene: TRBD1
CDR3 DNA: TGCAGCGTTGAAGTCGTCCGGACAGGGGGATACAATGAGCAGTTCTTC
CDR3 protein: CSVEVVRTGGYNEQFF

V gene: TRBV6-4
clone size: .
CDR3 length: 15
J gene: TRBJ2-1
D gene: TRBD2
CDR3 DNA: TGTGCCAGCAGTGTTGTGAACGGGGGGTACAATGAGCAGTTCTTC
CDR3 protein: CASSVVNGGYNEQFF

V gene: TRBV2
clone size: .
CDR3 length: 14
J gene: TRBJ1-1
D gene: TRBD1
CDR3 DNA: TGTGCCACCATGGGACAGGGGTACTACACTGAAGCTTTCTTT
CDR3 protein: CATMGQGYYTEAFF

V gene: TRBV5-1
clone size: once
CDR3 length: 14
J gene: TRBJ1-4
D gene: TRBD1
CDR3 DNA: TGCGCCAGCAGCGGGACAGAATTTAATGAAAAACTGTTTTTT
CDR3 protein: CASSGTEFNEKLFF

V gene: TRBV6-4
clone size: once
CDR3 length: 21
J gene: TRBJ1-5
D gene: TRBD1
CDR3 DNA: TGTGCCAGCAGTGACTCGGCTCGGCTGGGGACAGGGAGGATAGGCAATCAGCCCCAGCATTTT
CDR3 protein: CASSDSARLGTGRIGNQPQHF

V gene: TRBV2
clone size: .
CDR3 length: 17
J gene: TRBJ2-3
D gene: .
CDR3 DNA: TGTGCCAGCAGTGACTCGTCGAGAAGCGGTGACACAGATACGCAGTATTTT
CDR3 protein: CASSDSSRSGDTDTQYF

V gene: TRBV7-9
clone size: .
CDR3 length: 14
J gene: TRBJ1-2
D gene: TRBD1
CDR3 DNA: TGTGCCAGCAGTCCCCCACGACAGGGCTATGGCTACACCTTC
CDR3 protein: CASSPPRQGYGYTF

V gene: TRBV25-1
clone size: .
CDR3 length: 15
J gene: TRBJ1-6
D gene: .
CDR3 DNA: TGTGCCAGCACCCCAATGGGCGGGGAAGGTTCACCCCTCCACTTT
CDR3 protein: CASTPMGGEGSPLHF

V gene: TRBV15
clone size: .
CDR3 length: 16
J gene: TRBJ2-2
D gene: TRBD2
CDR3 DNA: TGTGCCACCAGCCCTCGGGGGGTGGGGAACACCGGGGAGCTGTTTTTT
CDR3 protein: CATSPRGVGNTGELFF

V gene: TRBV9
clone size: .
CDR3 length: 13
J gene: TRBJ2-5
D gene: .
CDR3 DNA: TGTGCCAGCAGCGTGGGCCTCCAAGAGACCCAGTACTTC
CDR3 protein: CASSVGLQETQYF

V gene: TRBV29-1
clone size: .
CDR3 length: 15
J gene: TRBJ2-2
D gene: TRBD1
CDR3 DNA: TGCAGCGCCGAAAGGGGGGACAGGCTCACCGGGGAGCTGTTTTTT
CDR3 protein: CSAERGDRLTGELFF

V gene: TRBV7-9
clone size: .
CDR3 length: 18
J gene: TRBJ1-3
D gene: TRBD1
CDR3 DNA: TGTGCCAGCAGCGCGACCGGGACAGGGGGCGGCCCTGGAAACACCATATATTTT
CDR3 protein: CASSATGTGGGPGNTIYF

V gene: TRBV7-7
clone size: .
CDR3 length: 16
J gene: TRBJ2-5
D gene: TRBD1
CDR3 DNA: TGTGCTAGCAGCTTAAGTACCCAGGGGGCTCAAGAGACCCAGTACTTC
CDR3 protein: CASSLSTQGAQETQYF

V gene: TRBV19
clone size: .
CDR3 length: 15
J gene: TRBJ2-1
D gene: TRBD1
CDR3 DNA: TGTGCCAGTAGTATCGGGGACAGGGGCCACAATGAGCAGTTCTTC
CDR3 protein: CASSIGDRGHNEQFF

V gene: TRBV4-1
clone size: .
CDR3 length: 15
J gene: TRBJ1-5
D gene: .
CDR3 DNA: TGCGCCAGCAGCCAAGGCTTTGGGGGGATTGAGCCCCAGCATTTT
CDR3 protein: CASSQGFGGIEPQHF

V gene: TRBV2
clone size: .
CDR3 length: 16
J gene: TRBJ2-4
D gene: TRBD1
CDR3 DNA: TGTGCCAGCAGCGAGGACAGGCTGCTAGCCAAAAACATTCAGTACTTC
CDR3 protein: CASSEDRLLAKNIQYF

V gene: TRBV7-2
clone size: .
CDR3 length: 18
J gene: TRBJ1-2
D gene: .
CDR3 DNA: TGTGCCAGCAGCTTACTCCCCCAAGGGGGGGGGTTTAACTATGGCTACACCTTC
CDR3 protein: CASSLLPQGGGFNYGYTF

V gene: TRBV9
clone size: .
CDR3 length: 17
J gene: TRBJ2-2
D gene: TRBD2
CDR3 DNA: TGTGCCAGCAGCGCGTCGGGACTAGCGGGAGTTGACGGGGAGCTGTTTTTT
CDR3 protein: CASSASGLAGVDGELFF

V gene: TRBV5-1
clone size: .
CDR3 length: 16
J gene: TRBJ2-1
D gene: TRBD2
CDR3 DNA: TGCGCCAGCAGCTTAACGACGGGAGGGCCATACAATGAGCAGTTCTTC
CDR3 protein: CASSLTTGGPYNEQFF

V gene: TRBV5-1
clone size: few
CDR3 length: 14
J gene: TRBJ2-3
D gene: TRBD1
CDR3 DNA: TGCGCCAGCCAAAGGGACAGGGGCACAGATACGCAGTATTTT
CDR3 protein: CASQRDRGTDTQYF

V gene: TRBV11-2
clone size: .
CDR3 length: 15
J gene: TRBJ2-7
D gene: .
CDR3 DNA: TGTGCCAGCAGCCGTGGGGCAGTCCCCTCTGGCGAGCAGTACTTC
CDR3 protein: CASSRGAVPSGEQYF

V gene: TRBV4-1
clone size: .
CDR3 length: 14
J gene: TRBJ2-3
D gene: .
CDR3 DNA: TGCGCCGCGGCCCAGGGGCGGGAGACAGATACGCAGTATTTT
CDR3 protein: CAAAQGRETDTQYF

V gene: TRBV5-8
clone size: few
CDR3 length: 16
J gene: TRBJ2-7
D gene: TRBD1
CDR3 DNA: TGTGCCAGCAGCTTAGGAGGAGCGGGACAGGGCTACGAGCAGTACTTC
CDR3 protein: CASSLGGAGQGYEQYF

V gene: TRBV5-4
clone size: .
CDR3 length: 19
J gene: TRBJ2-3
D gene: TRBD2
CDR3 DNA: TGTGCCAGCACCCCAGGACTAGCGGGGGGGCGGCTCAGCACAGATACGCAGTATTTT
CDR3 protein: CASTPGLAGGRLSTDTQYF

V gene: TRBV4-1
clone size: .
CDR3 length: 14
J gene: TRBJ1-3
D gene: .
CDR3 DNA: TGCGCCAGCAGCCTCGAGGTCGGAGGAAACACCATATATTTT
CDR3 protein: CASSLEVGGNTIYF

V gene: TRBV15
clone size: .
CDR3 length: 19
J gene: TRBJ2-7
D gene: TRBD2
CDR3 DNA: TGTGCCACCAGCGCGGGGGAGGGGGCTAGCGGGACCCGTTCCTACGAGCAGTACTTC
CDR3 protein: CATSAGEGASGTRSYEQYF

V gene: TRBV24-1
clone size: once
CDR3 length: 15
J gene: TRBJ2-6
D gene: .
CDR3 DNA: TGTGCCACCAGTGATTGGGGGGCTGGGGCCAACGTCCTGACTTTC
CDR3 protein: CATSDWGAGANVLTF

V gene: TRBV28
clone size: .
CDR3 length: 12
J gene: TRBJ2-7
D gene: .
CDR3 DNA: TGTGCCAGCAGTCCGTGGCAGGACGAGCAGTACTTC
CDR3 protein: CASSPWQDEQYF

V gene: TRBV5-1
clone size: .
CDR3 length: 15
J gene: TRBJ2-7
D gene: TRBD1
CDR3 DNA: TGCGCCAGCAGCTCCCGGGGACAGGCTTCGTACGAGCAGTACTTC
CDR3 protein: CASSSRGQASYEQYF

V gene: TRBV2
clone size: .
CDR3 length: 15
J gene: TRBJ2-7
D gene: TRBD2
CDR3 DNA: TGTGCCAGCAGCTTAGCGGGGGGGAGCTCCTACGAGCAGTACTTC
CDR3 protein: CASSLAGGSSYEQYF

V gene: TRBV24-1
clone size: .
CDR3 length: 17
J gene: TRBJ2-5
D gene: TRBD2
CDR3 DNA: TGTGCCACCAGTGGCTTAATGACTAGCGGCCGCCAAGAGACCCAGTACTTC
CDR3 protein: CATSGLMTSGRQETQYF

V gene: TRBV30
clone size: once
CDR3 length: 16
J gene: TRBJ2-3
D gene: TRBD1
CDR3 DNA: TGTGCCTGGACCGCCGGGGCACCACAGGGGACAGATACGCAGTATTTT
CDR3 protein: CAWTAGAPQGTDTQYF

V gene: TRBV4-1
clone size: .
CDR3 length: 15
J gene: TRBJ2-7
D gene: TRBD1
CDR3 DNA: TGCGCCAGCAGCCAGACCCGGGACAGGCACTACGAGCAGTACTTC
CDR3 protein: CASSQTRDRHYEQYF

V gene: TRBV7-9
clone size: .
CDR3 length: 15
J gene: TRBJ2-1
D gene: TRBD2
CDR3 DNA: TGTGCCAGCAGCCTACTAGCGGGGTCGTACAATGAGCAGTTCTTC
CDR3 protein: CASSLLAGSYNEQFF

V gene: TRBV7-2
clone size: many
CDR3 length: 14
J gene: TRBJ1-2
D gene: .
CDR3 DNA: TGTGCCAGCAGCTTCAGGGATTCCTCCGATGGCTACACCTTC
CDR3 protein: CASSFRDSSDGYTF

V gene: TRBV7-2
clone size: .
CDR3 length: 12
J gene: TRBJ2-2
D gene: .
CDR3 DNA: TGTGCCAGCAGCCCAAACTTCGGGGAGCTGTTTTTT
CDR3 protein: CASSPNFGELFF